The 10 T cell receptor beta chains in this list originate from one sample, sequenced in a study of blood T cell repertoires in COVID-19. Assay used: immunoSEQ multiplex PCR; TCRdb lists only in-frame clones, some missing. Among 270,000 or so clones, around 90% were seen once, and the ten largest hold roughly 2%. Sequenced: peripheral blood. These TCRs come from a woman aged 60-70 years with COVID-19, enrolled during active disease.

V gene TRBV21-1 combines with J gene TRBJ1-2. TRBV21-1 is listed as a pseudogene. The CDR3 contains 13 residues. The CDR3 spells CASSKSREGGYTF. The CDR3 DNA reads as TGTGCCAGCAGCAAATCCAGGGAGGGTGGCTACACCTTC.

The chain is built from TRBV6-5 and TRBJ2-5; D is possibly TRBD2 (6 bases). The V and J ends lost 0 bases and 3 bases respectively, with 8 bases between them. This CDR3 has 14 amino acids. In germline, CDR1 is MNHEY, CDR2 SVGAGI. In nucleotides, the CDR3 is TGTGCCAGCAGTTACTCGACGGGGGAAGAGACCCAGTACTTC. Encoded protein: CASSYSTGEETQYF.

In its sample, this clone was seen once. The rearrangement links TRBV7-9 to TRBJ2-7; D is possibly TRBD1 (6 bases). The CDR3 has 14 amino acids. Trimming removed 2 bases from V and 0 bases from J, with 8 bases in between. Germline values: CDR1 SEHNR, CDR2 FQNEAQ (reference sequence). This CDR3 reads CASSLQGHSYEQYF. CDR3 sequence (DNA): TGTGCCAGCAGCTTACAGGGGCACTCCTACGAGCAGTACTTC. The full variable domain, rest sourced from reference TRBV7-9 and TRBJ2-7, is DTGVSQNPRHKITKRGQNVTFRCDPISEHNRLYWYRQTLGQGPEFLTYFQNEAQLEKSRLLSDRFSAERPKGSFSTLEIQRTEQGDSAMYLCASSLQGHSYEQYFGPGTRLTVT.

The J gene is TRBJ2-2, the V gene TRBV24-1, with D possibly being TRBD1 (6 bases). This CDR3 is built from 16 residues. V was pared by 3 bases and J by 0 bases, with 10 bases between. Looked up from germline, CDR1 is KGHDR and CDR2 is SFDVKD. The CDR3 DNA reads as TGTGCCACCAGTGATGCCGGGACATCGAACACCGGGGAGCTGTTTTTT. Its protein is CATSDAGTSNTGELFF.

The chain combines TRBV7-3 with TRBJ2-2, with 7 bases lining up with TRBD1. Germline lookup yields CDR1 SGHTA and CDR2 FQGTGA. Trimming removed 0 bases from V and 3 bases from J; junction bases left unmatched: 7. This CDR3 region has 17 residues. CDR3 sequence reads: CASSLTDRDQDTGELFF. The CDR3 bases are TGTGCCAGCAGCTTAACCGACAGGGATCAGGACACCGGGGAGCTGTTTTTT.

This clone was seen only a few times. The CDR3, as DNA: TGCAGTGCTAGTATAGCCGGACAGGGGTTCACGACTAATGAAAAACTGTTTTTT. Translation gives CSASIAGQGFTTNEKLFF. V gene TRBV20-1 combines with J gene TRBJ1-4, with 9 bases matching TRBD1. Germline V gene data show CDR1 as DFQATT and CDR2 as SNEGSKA (reference sequence). The CDR3 spans 18 residues. The V and J ends lost 3 bases and 2 bases, in that order; junction bases with no gene match: 13.

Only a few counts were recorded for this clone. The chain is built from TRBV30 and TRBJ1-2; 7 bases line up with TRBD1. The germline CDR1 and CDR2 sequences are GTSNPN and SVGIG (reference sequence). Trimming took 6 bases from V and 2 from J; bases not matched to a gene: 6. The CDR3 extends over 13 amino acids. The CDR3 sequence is CACETGRNYGYTF. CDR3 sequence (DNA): TGTGCCTGCGAGACAGGGAGGAACTATGGCTACACCTTC. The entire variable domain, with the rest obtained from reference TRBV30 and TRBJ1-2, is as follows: SQTIHQWPATLVQPVGSPLSLECTVEGTSNPNLYWYRQAAGRGLQLLFYSVGIGQISSEVPQNLSASRPQDRQFILSSKKLLLSDSGFYLCACETGRNYGYTFGSGTRLTVV.

CDR3 amino acids: CASSLVQGAIEQFF. CDR3 in DNA: TGTGCCAGCAGCTTAGTGCAGGGGGCCATCGAGCAGTTCTTC. The chain has TRBV7-2 and TRBJ2-1, with 8 positions matching TRBD1. J was trimmed by 10 bases and V by 1 base; bases with no gene match: 6. CDR1 SGHTA and CDR2 FQGNSA come from the germline V gene. This CDR3 has 14 residues.

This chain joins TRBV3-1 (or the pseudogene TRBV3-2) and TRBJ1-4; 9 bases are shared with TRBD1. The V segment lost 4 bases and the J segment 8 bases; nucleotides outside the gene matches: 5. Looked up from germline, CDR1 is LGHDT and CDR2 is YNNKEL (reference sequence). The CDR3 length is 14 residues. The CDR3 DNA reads TGTGCCAGCAGCCGGGGACAGGGTTGGGAAAAACTGTTTTTT. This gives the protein CASSRGQGWEKLFF.

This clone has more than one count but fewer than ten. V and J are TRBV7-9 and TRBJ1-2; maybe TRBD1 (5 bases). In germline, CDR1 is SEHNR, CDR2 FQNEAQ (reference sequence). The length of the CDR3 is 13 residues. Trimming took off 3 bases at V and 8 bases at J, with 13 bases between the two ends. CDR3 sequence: CASSFRGQIGYTF. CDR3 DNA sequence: TGTGCCAGCAGCTTTAGGGGCCAGATAGGCTACACCTTC.